One sample yielded the 28 T cell receptor beta chains listed below, sequenced in a study of identical twins (dated by TCRdb to the mid-2010s). Library preparation was by 5' RACE. This sample was sequenced with an Illumina HiSeq 2000. The public reads were run again by TCRdb, first through fastp at Q25 and then through MiXCR, and only productive beta chains were kept. CDR3 protein sequences are deduplicated, and each keeps its most common genes and DNA. The sample includes 550,000 to 800,000 distinct CDR3 sequences, with roughly 7.2% observed a single time. Jointly, the top ten make up about 1.6% of the sample. Separately, the same data were catalogued under a study of yellow fever vaccine responses in identical twins.

The sample taken for sequencing was PBMCs. The receptors come from a woman aged 18-35 years in good health.

This clonotype was observed many times. This chain joins TRBV7-2 and TRBJ2-7, with 7 bases matching TRBD2. This CDR3 contains 14 residues. V gave up 5 bases and J gave up 4 bases; unmatched junction bases: 8. The germline V gene has CDR1 SGHTA and CDR2 FQGNSA. CDR3: CASSGWGGPYEQYF. The CDR3 region has the DNA TGTGCCAGCAGCGGCTGGGGGGGTCCTTACGAGCAGTACTTC.

The table lists this clonotype with a few counts. V and J are TRBV4-1 and TRBJ1-5; maybe TRBD1 (5 bases). This CDR3 has 15 amino acids. Per the germline V gene, CDR1 is MGHRA and CDR2 is YSYEKL. Trimming removed 0 bases from V and 9 bases from J, with 15 bases in between. The CDR3 loop reads CASSQDLGEVRPQHF. The CDR3 DNA reads as TGCGCCAGCAGCCAAGATCTAGGGGAAGTTCGGCCCCAGCATTTT.

There are many counts of this clonotype. The J gene is TRBJ2-7, the V gene TRBV6-1; no definite D call. This CDR3 has 11 residues. CDR1 is MNHNS, CDR2 SASEGT, per germline. Deletions cut 3 bases from V and 2 bases from J, with 2 bases between. CDR3: CASSDTYEQYF. The DNA for the CDR3 is TGTGCCAGCAGTGATACCTACGAGCAGTACTTC.

This clonotype turned up a few times. The chain uses TRBV10-1 and TRBJ2-1, with TRBD2 identical over 7 bases. V lost 0 bases, J lost 9 bases, and 5 bases stayed unmatched. Germline V lookup: CDR1 WNHNN, CDR2 SYGVQD (reference sequence). The length of the CDR3 is 14 residues. This chain's CDR3 is CASSESRTRAEQFF. CDR3 nucleotide sequence: TGCGCCAGCAGTGAGTCGCGGACTAGGGCTGAGCAGTTCTTC.

The table lists this clonotype with many counts. V and J are TRBV5-6 and TRBJ2-1; possible D gene TRBD2, 6 bases. Per the germline V gene, CDR1 is SGHDT and CDR2 is YYEEEE. This CDR3 has 15 residues. V was clipped by 1 base and J by 3 bases, with 11 bases between them. CDR3 bases: TGTGCCAGCAGCTTGCGCGGGGTGGGCTACAATGAGCAGTTCTTC. Its protein is CASSLRGVGYNEQFF.

This clonotype has a handful of counts. This chain links TRBV14 with TRBJ2-5; no reliable D call. Trimming cost V 0 bases and J 0 bases, with 8 bases left between them. The germline CDR1 and CDR2 sequences are SGHDN and FVKESK. This CDR3 has 15 amino acids. The CDR3: CASSQDYGHQETQYF. The CDR3 DNA reads TGTGCCAGCAGCCAAGATTATGGCCACCAAGAGACCCAGTACTTC.

At least ten counts were recorded for this clonotype. The rearrangement links TRBV5-6 to TRBJ2-3; 7 bases line up with TRBD1. V trimming: 1 base; J trimming: 5 bases; junction bases outside the gene matches: 4. The CDR3 spans 14 residues. CDR1 is SGHDT, CDR2 YYEEEE, per germline. Here the CDR3 reads CASSLRQGQDTQYF. In DNA form, the CDR3 reads TGTGCCAGCAGCTTGCGACAGGGTCAAGATACGCAGTATTTT.

The chain employs TRBV12-3 or TRBV12-4 and TRBJ2-1; no reliable D call. CDR3 size: 14 residues. The germline V and J ends were trimmed by 2 bases and 6 bases, with 11 bases remaining between them. The CDR3 loop is CASSLSLIGNEQFF. CDR3 nucleotides: TGTGCCAGCAGTTTAAGTCTAATAGGCAATGAGCAGTTCTTC.

The chain employs TRBV3-1 and TRBJ2-1, with 14 nucleotides matching TRBD2. Germline CDR1 reads LGHDT; CDR2 reads YNNKEL (reference sequence). This CDR3 spans 15 amino acids. The J segment lost 8 bases and the V segment lost 10 bases, leaving 10 bases of the junction unmatched. The CDR3: CATTRTSGRYDEQFF. The CDR3, as DNA: TGTGCCACCACCCGGACTAGCGGGAGGTACGATGAGCAGTTCTTC.

This clonotype was detected only a few times. The rearrangement joins TRBV20-1 to TRBJ2-7; a weak D match, TRBD1 (7 bases). The CDR3 totals 14 residues. Looked up from germline, CDR1 is DFQATT and CDR2 is SNEGSKA (reference sequence). Trimming removed 4 bases from V and 0 bases from J, with 13 bases in between. CDR3 DNA sequence: TGCAGTGCTAAAGCAGGGGGGATCTCCTACGAGCAGTACTTC. Protein product: CSAKAGGISYEQYF.

In its sample, this clonotype was seen many times. This CDR3 is CASSLPSGRTSTDTQYF. The CDR3 region has the DNA TGTGCCAGCAGTTTACCTAGCGGGAGGACTAGCACAGATACGCAGTATTTT. V and J are TRBV12-3 or TRBV12-4 and TRBJ2-3, with 11 bases lining up with TRBD2. V gave up 2 bases and J gave up 0 bases; unmatched junction bases: 4. The CDR3 covers 17 residues.

At least ten counts were recorded for this clonotype. The chain links TRBV7-9 to TRBJ2-1; D is undetermined. V lost 4 bases and J 8 bases, leaving 18 bases between the germline ends. Per germline, CDR1 SEHNR and CDR2 FQNEAQ (reference sequence). CDR3 length: 15 amino acids. The CDR3 protein is CASSSSGKGIHEQFF. Here the CDR3 DNA reads TGTGCCAGCAGCTCCTCCGGCAAGGGAATTCATGAGCAGTTCTTC.

The CDR3 nucleotides are TGTGCCAGCAGCTTGCGGACAGTACTCTCTGGAAACACCATATATTTT. Protein product: CASSLRTVLSGNTIYF. The chain uses TRBV5-6 and TRBJ1-3; the D gene is possibly TRBD1 (6 bases). Germline assignment: CDR1 SGHDT and CDR2 YYEEEE. Trimming cost V 1 base and J 0 bases, with 11 bases left between them. The CDR3 covers 16 residues.

The chain joins TRBV29-1 to TRBJ2-7; D is tentatively TRBD1 or TRBD2 (5 bases each). V gave up 0 bases and J gave up 6 bases, with 6 bases separating them. The CDR3 length is 11 residues. CDR1 is SQVTM, CDR2 ANQGSEA, per germline. In DNA form, the CDR3 reads TGCAGCGTTGAAGAGGGGGTCGAGCAGTACTTC. This translates into CSVEEGVEQYF.

This clonotype was recorded many times. The V gene is TRBV10-2, the J gene TRBJ2-2, with D maybe TRBD1 (5 bases). With 4 bases removed from V and 4 bases from J, the gap between germline ends came to 13 bases. This CDR3 region has 15 residues. Germline CDR1 reads WSHSY; CDR2 reads SAAADI. The CDR3 DNA is TGCGCCAGCAGTGGACAGCTTATGGGCACCGGGGAGCTGTTTTTT. Translation gives CASSGQLMGTGELFF.

At least ten counts were recorded for this clonotype. The chain has TRBV6-5 and TRBJ1-1; 7 positions agree with TRBD1. The CDR3 has 19 residues. J lost 0 bases, V lost 0 bases, and 13 bases had no gene match. Germline assignment: CDR1 MNHEY and CDR2 SVGAGI. The CDR3 reads CASSYSFNFRGKMNTEAFF. In DNA, the CDR3 is TGTGCCAGCAGTTACTCATTTAACTTCAGGGGGAAGATGAACACTGAAGCTTTCTTT.

At least ten counts were recorded for this clonotype. The chain has TRBV24-1 and TRBJ2-7; 10 bases match TRBD1. The CDR3 sequence is 15 residues long. Germline CDR1 KGHDR, CDR2 SFDVKD. Unmatched junction bases numbered 9, after V lost 4 bases and J lost 7 bases. In DNA form, the CDR3 reads TGTGCCACCAGTGACTCCGGGACAGGGGCAGGGGAGCAGTACTTC. It codes for CATSDSGTGAGEQYF.

This clonotype was detected a few times. The V gene is TRBV29-1, the J gene TRBJ2-2, with D possibly matching TRBD2 (6 bases). The CDR3 loop spans 12 amino acids. CDR1 and CDR2 (germline): SQVTM, ANQGSEA. V was pared by 6 bases and J by 6 bases, with 11 bases between. The CDR3, as DNA: TGCAGCGTCCGACTAGGGGCCGGGGAGCTGTTTTTT. Translation: CSVRLGAGELFF.

This clonotype has more than one count but fewer than ten. V and J are TRBV24-1 and TRBJ2-7, with 8 bases that match TRBD2. Germline CDR1 reads KGHDR; CDR2 reads SFDVKD. The CDR3 consists of 14 residues. The V segment lost 9 bases and the J segment 4 bases; nucleotides outside the gene matches: 10. The CDR3 coding sequence is TGTGCCACCGCTCCGGCGGGAGGCTCGTACGAGCAGTACTTC. Translating gives CATAPAGGSYEQYF.

This clonotype was counted many times. CDR3: CASSPRDARYQETQYF. For the CDR3, the DNA is TGCGCCAGCAGCCCAAGGGACGCGCGGTACCAAGAGACCCAGTACTTC. The rearrangement uses TRBV5-1 and TRBJ2-5; D possibly uses TRBD1 or TRBD2 (5 bases each). The V gene's germline CDR1 is SGHRS and CDR2 YFSETQ. The CDR3 contains 16 residues. Trimming pared 4 bases from V and 0 bases from J, leaving 16 bases between.

The V call is TRBV29-1, the J call TRBJ2-3; possibly TRBD2 for D (6 bases). CDR1 and CDR2 (germline): SQVTM, ANQGSEA. The CDR3 is 12 residues long. Trimming stripped 7 bases from V and 1 base from J, with 9 bases between. The CDR3 spells CSGRDGTDTQYF. The DNA of the CDR3 is TGCAGCGGGAGGGACGGCACAGATACGCAGTATTTT.

This clonotype showed up many times. CDR3 coding DNA: TGTGCCATCAGTACACTGGGGACAGGGAACACTGAAGCTTTCTTT. Protein product: CAISTLGTGNTEAFF. V is TRBV10-3 and J is TRBJ1-1; TRBD1 aligns across 8 bases. The V and J ends lost 5 bases and 1 base, in that order; junction bases with no gene match: 6. CDR3 length: 15 amino acids. Germline CDR1 and CDR2: ENHRY and SYGVKD.

This clonotype was seen a handful of times. The J gene is TRBJ1-2, the V gene TRBV14; D unresolved. Per the germline V gene, CDR1 is SGHDN and CDR2 is FVKESK. The V end was cut by 6 bases, the J end by 7 bases, with 6 bases between. The CDR3 totals 10 residues. The CDR3 here is CASSRGGYTF. In DNA, the CDR3 is TGTGCCAGCAGTCGGGGTGGCTACACCTTC.

This clonotype occurred a few times. The chain combines TRBV10-3 with TRBJ1-1, with D unclear. This CDR3 comprises 13 residues. The V gene's germline CDR1 is ENHRY and CDR2 SYGVKD. V dropped 6 bases and J dropped 1 base, with 9 bases sitting between them. CDR3 sequence: CAISRGTNTEAFF. In DNA form, the CDR3 reads TGTGCCATCAGCAGAGGAACGAACACTGAAGCTTTCTTT.

This clonotype was picked up many times. The chain recombines TRBV15 with TRBJ2-1; 8 bases match TRBD1. V was clipped by 4 bases and J by 2 bases; unmatched bases: 4. This CDR3 is 15 amino acids long. Germline CDR1 is LNHNV and CDR2 is YYDKDF (reference sequence). CDR3 coding DNA: TGTGCCACCAGCACTGGACAGGGAGCCTACAATGAGCAGTTCTTC. This codes for CATSTGQGAYNEQFF. The full variable domain, with the rest looked up from reference TRBV15 and TRBJ2-1, is DAMVIQNPRYQVTQFGKPVTLSCSQTLNHNVMYWYQQKSSQAPKLLFHYYDKDFNNEADTPDNFQSRRPNTSFCFLDIRSPGLGDTAMYLCATSTGQGAYNEQFFGPGTRLTVL.

The gene calls are TRBV20-1 and TRBJ1-2, with 7 nucleotides matching TRBD1. V dropped 6 bases and J dropped 4; count of bases not matched to a gene: 11. CDR3 length: 14 amino acids. Per the germline V gene, CDR1 is DFQATT and CDR2 is SNEGSKA (reference sequence). CDR3 protein: CSANPGGGGYGYTF. In DNA form, the CDR3 reads TGCAGTGCCAACCCAGGGGGTGGTGGCTATGGCTACACCTTC.

In its sample, this clonotype was seen a few times. The chain couples TRBV5-4 to TRBJ2-2; TRBD1 matches 7 bases. Looked up from germline, CDR1 is SGHNT and CDR2 is YYREEE (reference sequence). This CDR3 spans 15 amino acids. V gave up 2 bases and J gave up 5 bases; unmatched junction bases: 6. The DNA of the CDR3 is TGTGCCAGCAGCTTACCGGGACAGATTACCGGGGAGCTGTTTTTT. Protein sequence: CASSLPGQITGELFF.

The rearrangement joins TRBV5-1 to TRBJ2-7; 13 bases are shared with TRBD2. The CDR3 is made up of 18 amino acids. With V trimmed by 2 bases and J by 2 bases, 10 bases remained unmatched. Germline V gives CDR1 SGHRS, CDR2 YFSETQ. Here the CDR3 DNA reads TGCGCCAGCAGCTTCTATCGGACTAGCGGGAGCATGACCTACGAGCAGTACTTC. Protein sequence: CASSFYRTSGSMTYEQYF. The whole variable domain, filled in from reference TRBV5-1 and TRBJ2-7, reads KAGVTQTPRYLIKTRGQQVTLSCSPISGHRSVSWYQQTPGQGLQFLFEYFSETQRNKGNFPGRFSGRQFSNSRSEMNVSTLELGDSALYLCASSFYRTSGSMTYEQYFGPGTRLTVT.